The 30 T cell receptor beta chains reported below all come from one sample, sequenced in a study of regulatory T cells in long-lasting Graves disease. Time point in this sample: newly diagnosed GD, antithyroid drugs for less than 3 months. PBMCs provided the RNA from which the TCR library was made. Researchers made TCR beta libraries by using iRepertoire HTBI primers and running Arm-PCR on CDR3 regions. Using its own MiXCR run on the multiplex PCR reads, TCRdb lists one record per CDR3 protein. The sample includes some 320,000 distinct CDR3 sequences, under 20% of them seen just once. The sample consisted of peripheral blood mononuclear cells (PBMCs), taken at new diagnosis, from a patient treated with antithyroid drugs. The receptors here all came from a female donor with Graves disease.

This clonotype has a single count. The V gene is TRBV20-1, the J gene TRBJ2-5, with TRBD2 matching 13 bases. The germline CDR1 and CDR2 sequences are DFQATT and SNEGSKA (reference sequence). The CDR3 has 16 residues. After removal of 3 bases from V and 5 bases from J, the junction contained 9 bases not matched to a gene. CDR3 protein: CSASRLAGGYRETQYF. In DNA form, the CDR3 reads TGCAGTGCTAGTCGACTAGCGGGAGGCTATAGGGAGACCCAGTACTTC.

In this sample, this clonotype turned up many times. The chain carries TRBV28 and TRBJ2-7; unclear D gene. The V end was cut by 6 bases, the J end by 6 bases, with 15 bases between. The length of the CDR3 is 13 residues. Germline values: CDR1 MDHEN, CDR2 SYDVKM. Here the CDR3 reads CASSFPGQSEQYF. CDR3 nucleotide sequence: TGTGCCAGCAGCTTCCCAGGTCAAAGCGAGCAGTACTTC.

This clonotype was seen only a few times. The V call is TRBV6-1, the J call TRBJ2-3, with TRBD1 matching over 7 bases. V lost 5 bases to trimming and J lost 7 bases; unmatched junction nucleotides: 6. CDR1 is MNHNS and CDR2 is SASEGT in the germline V gene. The length of the CDR3 is 13 residues. The DNA of the CDR3 is TGTGCCAGCAGTAGGGACAGTTACAATACGCAGTATTTT. Amino acid sequence: CASSRDSYNTQYF.

This clonotype was observed a handful of times. The chain is built from TRBV6-2 or TRBV6-3 and TRBJ2-1, with D perhaps being TRBD1 or TRBD2 (6 bases each). The CDR3 length is 16 residues. The V gene's germline CDR1 is MNHEY and CDR2 SVGEGT. Trimming removed 2 bases from V and 3 bases from J, with 14 bases in between. In nucleotides, the CDR3 is TGTGCCAGCAGTTACCCTTTGGGGGGCCTCTACAATGAGCAGTTCTTC. It is translated as CASSYPLGGLYNEQFF.

This clonotype was counted a few times. The chain uses TRBV12-3 or TRBV12-4 and TRBJ2-1; D perhaps matches TRBD1 (5 bases). The CDR3 consists of 13 residues. Trimming stripped 3 bases from V and 4 bases from J, with 7 bases between. CDR3 loop: CASSFRQYNEQFF. CDR3 sequence (DNA): TGTGCCAGCAGTTTCAGACAGTACAATGAGCAGTTCTTC.

This clonotype has ten or more counts. CDR3: CASSKQGGTYEQYF. For the CDR3, the DNA is TGTGCCAGTAGTAAACAGGGGGGGACCTACGAGCAGTACTTC. V gene TRBV19 combines with J gene TRBJ2-7, with TRBD1 as a possible D gene (8 bases). Germline values: CDR1 LNHDA, CDR2 SQIVND (reference sequence). Trimming cost V 4 bases and J 2 bases, with 12 bases left between them. The CDR3 consists of 14 residues. Using reference TRBV19 and TRBJ2-7 for the parts outside the CDR3, the full variable domain is DGGITQSPKYLFRKEGQNVTLSCEQNLNHDAMYWYRQDPGQGLRLIYYSQIVNDFQKGDIAEGYSVSREKKESFPLTVTSAQKNPTAFYLCASSKQGGTYEQYFGPGTRLTVT.

This clonotype was picked up many times. The rearrangement joins TRBV7-6 to TRBJ2-3; D may be TRBD2 (6 bases). Looked up from germline, CDR1 is SGHVS and CDR2 is FNYEAQ. Trimming stripped 5 bases from V and 2 bases from J, with 14 bases between. This CDR3 region has 15 residues. The CDR3 DNA reads TGTGCCAGCAGCCCAGCGGGCCTATACACAGATACGCAGTATTTT. This codes for CASSPAGLYTDTQYF.

The chain links TRBV11-2 to TRBJ2-2, with D tentatively TRBD1 (5 bases). CDR3 size: 14 residues. V dropped 5 bases and J dropped 5 bases, with 12 bases sitting between them. Germline V gives CDR1 SGHAT, CDR2 FQNNGV. The CDR3 sequence is CASSLTARTGELFF. The CDR3 region has the DNA TGTGCCAGCAGCCTGACAGCCAGGACCGGGGAGCTGTTTTTT.

In this sample, this clonotype turned up many times. The chain employs TRBV9 and TRBJ2-7; D not resolved. The CDR3 consists of 13 residues. The germline V and J ends were trimmed by 4 bases and 6 bases, with 14 bases remaining between them. CDR1 SGDLS and CDR2 YYNGEE come from the germline V gene. The CDR3 region has the DNA TGTGCCAGCAGCCCCCACCCCCTAGGCGAGCAGTACTTC. This gives the protein CASSPHPLGEQYF.

In its sample, this clonotype was seen a few times. In DNA form, the CDR3 reads TGTGCCAGCACTTCTCGCGGGAACACCGGGGAGCTGTTTTTT. Its translation: CASTSRGNTGELFF. This chain links TRBV9 with TRBJ2-2, with D uncertain. Looked up from germline, CDR1 is SGDLS and CDR2 is YYNGEE. Trimming removed 6 bases from V and 1 base from J, with 10 bases in between. The CDR3 is 14 residues long.

V is TRBV2 and J is TRBJ2-3; 10 positions match TRBD2. The DNA end is more similar to TRBJ2-7, so the J call may be wrong. Germline V lookup: CDR1 SNHLY, CDR2 FYNNEI. This CDR3 comprises 16 residues. The CDR3 sequence: CASSVSPSGRSYEQYF. CDR3 sequence (DNA): TGTGCCAGCAGTGTATCGCCTAGCGGGAGATCCTACGAGCAGTACTTC.

A few counts support this clonotype. The chain uses TRBV6-1 and TRBJ2-3, with D maybe TRBD2 (5 bases). The germline V gene has CDR1 MNHNS and CDR2 SASEGT. The CDR3 consists of 14 residues. Trimming stripped 0 bases from V and 7 bases from J, with 11 bases between. The CDR3: CASSEAGGGYTQYF. CDR3 nucleotide sequence: TGTGCCAGCAGTGAAGCGGGCGGCGGGTATACGCAGTATTTT.

This CDR3 reads CASSFGWLVQETQYF. The CDR3 region has the DNA TGTGCCAGCAGTTTCGGATGGTTGGTCCAAGAGACCCAGTACTTC. The V and J genes are TRBV12-3 or TRBV12-4 and TRBJ2-5; D is ambiguous. Trimming cost V 3 bases and J 1 base, with 12 bases left between them. The CDR3 is made up of 15 amino acids.

The sample holds many counts of this clonotype. This chain uses TRBV11-3 with TRBJ2-6; TRBD1 or TRBD2 may be the D gene (5 bases each). This CDR3 is 17 amino acids long. V was pared by 5 bases and J by 1 base, with 15 bases between. CDR1 SGHNT and CDR2 YENEEA come from the germline V gene. The CDR3 reads CASSAIEGFSGANVLTF. DNA of the CDR3: TGTGCCAGCAGCGCAATTGAGGGGTTTTCTGGGGCCAACGTCCTGACTTTC.

This clonotype was seen many times. CDR3 coding DNA: TGCAGTGCTAATAAGGGGGTCAATCAGCCCCAGCATTTT. Protein: CSANKGVNQPQHF. The chain carries TRBV20-1 and TRBJ1-5, with TRBD1 as a possible D gene (6 bases). Trimming removed 4 bases from V and 3 bases from J, with 10 bases in between. The CDR3 length is 13 residues. The germline V gene encodes CDR1 DFQATT and CDR2 SNEGSKA (reference sequence).

This clonotype was seen ten or more times. The chain joins TRBV29-1 to TRBJ2-2, with D unclear. The CDR3 has 13 amino acids. V shed 4 bases and J shed 0 bases, with 6 bases lying between them. CDR1 and CDR2 (germline): SQVTM, ANQGSEA. The CDR3 DNA follows: TGCAGCGTTGGAAGTGCGAACACCGGGGAGCTGTTTTTT. Amino acid sequence: CSVGSANTGELFF.

This clonotype was detected many times. This chain uses TRBV28 with TRBJ2-3; no clear D. The CDR3 spans 13 residues. Germline CDR1 and CDR2: MDHEN and SYDVKM. Trimming took 2 bases from V and 4 from J, leaving 7 bases between them. The CDR3 sequence: CASSLLAPDTQYF. The CDR3 DNA follows: TGTGCCAGCAGTTTACTCGCACCAGATACGCAGTATTTT.

This clonotype was seen repeatedly, ten times or more. The genes are TRBV2 and TRBJ2-7; the D gene is possibly TRBD2 (6 bases). The length of the CDR3 is 12 residues. Germline loops: CDR1 SNHLY, CDR2 FYNNEI. Trimming left V 4 bases short and J 3 bases short, with 7 bases between. The CDR3 sequence: CASSGEDYEQYF. CDR3 coding DNA: TGTGCCAGCAGTGGGGAGGACTACGAGCAGTACTTC.

Turning to this clonotype: A much larger clone sits a single nucleotide away, making a read error possible. This chain links TRBV11-2 with TRBJ2-1; a possible D gene is TRBD2 (5 bases). The better agreement between TRBJ2-3 and the DNA end casts doubt on the J call. Germline lookup yields CDR1 SGHAT and CDR2 FQNNGV. This CDR3 region has 19 residues. CDR3 DNA: TGTGCCAGCAGCGTCGTGGACTGGGAGATAGGGTTAGGCACAGATACGCAGTATTTT. Its translation: CASSVVDWEIGLGTDTQYF.

About this clonotype itself: A much larger clone sits a single nucleotide away, making a read error possible. The chain has TRBV2 and TRBJ2-7; D may be TRBD1 (5 bases). CDR3 length: 14 residues. The germline CDR1 and CDR2 sequences are SNHLY and FYNNEI. Trimming removed 4 bases at V and 4 bases at J, with 14 bases between. The CDR3 nucleotides are TGTGCCAGCAGTGGGACGACAGTGGGATACGAGCAGTACTTC. It translates to CASSGTTVGYEQYF.

This sequence joins TRBV12-3 or TRBV12-4 and TRBJ2-6; 11 bases are a match to TRBD1. With V trimmed by 8 bases and J by 3 bases, 9 bases remained unmatched. This CDR3 is built from 17 residues. The CDR3 here is CASLRDRGMIGANVLTF. DNA of the CDR3: TGTGCCAGCTTAAGGGACAGGGGGATGATTGGGGCCAACGTCCTGACTTTC.

This clonotype was seen at least ten times. The J gene is TRBJ1-4, the V gene TRBV6-5; D is uncertain. This CDR3 contains 12 residues. Trimming took 4 bases from V and 6 from J, leaving 6 bases between them. The germline V gene has CDR1 MNHEY and CDR2 SVGAGI. The CDR3 nucleotides are TGTGCCAGCAGTTCCACGGATGAAAAACTGTTTTTT. As protein: CASSSTDEKLFF.

This clonotype was recorded at least ten times. The CDR3 loop is CASSAQGVEAFF. DNA for the CDR3: TGTGCCAGCAGCGCACAGGGTGTTGAAGCTTTCTTT. The J gene is TRBJ1-1, the V gene TRBV9; tentative D call: TRBD1 (6 bases). Germline V gene data show CDR1 as SGDLS and CDR2 as YYNGEE. The length of the CDR3 is 12 residues. V dropped 3 bases and J dropped 7 bases, with 10 bases sitting between them.

This clonotype was seen repeatedly, ten times or more. For the CDR3, the DNA is TGTGCCAGCAGTTTTAATCCCATTCAAGGCTCCTACAATGAGCAGTTCTTC. This encodes CASSFNPIQGSYNEQFF. The chain couples TRBV12-3 or TRBV12-4 to TRBJ2-1; D unclear. The CDR3 contains 17 residues. Trimming took off 3 bases at V and 0 bases at J, with 15 bases between the two ends.

This clonotype was recorded at least ten times. This chain links TRBV29-1 with TRBJ1-1, with 7 positions matching TRBD1. The V and J ends lost 4 bases and 0 bases, in that order; junction bases with no gene match: 5. This CDR3 has 14 amino acids. Germline-derived CDR1 and CDR2 are SQVTM and ANQGSEA. The chain's CDR3 is CSVVMDRLNTEAFF. The CDR3 bases are TGCAGCGTTGTTATGGACAGGCTGAACACTGAAGCTTTCTTT.

The chain combines TRBV28 with TRBJ2-1, with D hard to call. V lost 8 bases and J lost 7, with 15 bases in between. The CDR3 loop spans 13 amino acids. Per germline, CDR1 MDHEN and CDR2 SYDVKM. The CDR3 sequence: CASSKLRGNEQFF. The CDR3 DNA follows: TGTGCCAGCTCAAAGTTGCGTGGAAATGAGCAGTTCTTC.

This clonotype was counted many times. The V and J genes are TRBV10-3 and TRBJ1-5; TRBD1 matches 7 bases. V was clipped by 6 bases and J by 4 bases; unmatched bases: 6. Germline values: CDR1 ENHRY, CDR2 SYGVKD. This CDR3 spans 14 amino acids. CDR3 nucleotides: TGTGCCATCAGGGACGAGGGGGCGAATCAGCCCCAGCATTTT. Protein product: CAIRDEGANQPQHF.

This clonotype showed up many times. V is TRBV28 and J is TRBJ1-5; D perhaps matches TRBD1 (6 bases). Trimming pared 9 bases from V and 6 bases from J, leaving 18 bases between. CDR3 length equals 14 residues. Germline-derived CDR1 and CDR2 are MDHEN and SYDVKM. CDR3 nucleotides: TGTGCCAGTTGGGGGGCGAGCGGGACTCAGCCCCAGCATTTT. Translation: CASWGASGTQPQHF.

The chain couples TRBV11-3 to TRBJ2-7; no reliable D call. CDR1 and CDR2 from the germline V gene are SGHNT and YENEEA. Trimming took off 1 base at V and 4 bases at J, with 11 bases between the two ends. The CDR3 contains 14 residues. The CDR3 spells CASSLAVTKYEQYF. The CDR3 DNA follows: TGTGCCAGCAGCTTAGCGGTCACCAAATACGAGCAGTACTTC.

The V gene is TRBV19, the J gene TRBJ2-5; 15 bases map to TRBD2. There are 15 residues in the CDR3. In germline, CDR1 is LNHDA, CDR2 SQIVND (reference sequence). V shed 10 bases, J shed 5 bases, and the junction held 8 bases outside the gene matches. The CDR3 DNA sequence: TGTGCCACAGGGACTAGCGGGAGGTTTCGGGAGACCCAGTACTTC. This translates into CATGTSGRFRETQYF. Based on the CDR3 plus reference TRBV19 and TRBJ2-5, the full variable domain is DGGITQSPKYLFRKEGQNVTLSCEQNLNHDAMYWYRQDPGQGLRLIYYSQIVNDFQKGDIAEGYSVSREKKESFPLTVTSAQKNPTAFYLCATGTSGRFRETQYFGPGTRLLVL.